Listed below are T cell receptor beta chains from one sample, sequenced in a study of identical twins. A single record per CDR3 protein comes from TCRdb applying MiXCR to the 5' RACE reads. The table records around 490,000 distinct CDR3 sequences, approximately 20% of them present only once. These data also featured in a second study, about yellow fever vaccine responses in identical twins.

Specimen: CD4+ T cells sorted from blood. The receptors come from a woman younger than 35 in good health. Each CDR3 is given with its conserved first and last residue. The order of the fields is V gene, J gene, clone size, D gene, CDR3 DNA, CDR3 protein. D genes are given only for firm matches. A clone size is listed for some rows: how often the clone was seen (once, few, many), or a class if it is expanded.

V: TRBV10-3; J: TRBJ2-7; size: NA; D: NA; DNA: TGTGCCATCAGTGTACGGGACTACGAGCAGTACTTC; CDR3: CAISVRDYEQYF
V: TRBV7-8; J: TRBJ2-4; size: NA; D: TRBD2; DNA: TGTGCCAGCAGCTTAGCGGGGGGGACTACTGTGAAAAACATTCAGTACTTC; CDR3: CASSLAGGTTVKNIQYF
V: TRBV7-8; J: TRBJ2-1; size: NA; D: TRBD1; DNA: TGTGCCAGCACCCAGGGGGCCGCCTACAATGAGCAGTTCTTC; CDR3: CASTQGAAYNEQFF
V: TRBV20-1; J: TRBJ2-3; size: NA; D: TRBD2; DNA: TGCAGTGCTAAGGCCGGGACTAGCGGGGCAGATACGCAGTATTTT; CDR3: CSAKAGTSGADTQYF
V: TRBV18; J: TRBJ2-4; size: NA; D: NA; DNA: TGTGCCAGCTCACCACGGGTCCTTCTAGGGGTCAAAAACATTCAGTACTTC; CDR3: CASSPRVLLGVKNIQYF
V: TRBV5-1; J: TRBJ2-2; size: few; D: TRBD1; DNA: TGCGCCAGCAGCTCGTCACAGGGGGGATCCGGGGAGCTGTTTTTT; CDR3: CASSSSQGGSGELFF
V: TRBV12-3/TRBV12-4; J: TRBJ2-3; size: NA; D: NA; DNA: TGTGCCAGCAGCCCTGCACTAGCTCTCATGGGAGATACGCAGTATTTT; CDR3: CASSPALALMGDTQYF
V: TRBV21-1; J: TRBJ2-3; size: NA; D: NA; DNA: TGTGCCAGCGGTAACACGGGGACAGATACGCAGTATTTT; CDR3: CASGNTGTDTQYF
V: TRBV20-1; J: TRBJ1-5; size: NA; D: NA; DNA: TGCAGTGTCATCCCGCAGGGTAGTCAGCCCCAGCATTTT; CDR3: CSVIPQGSQPQHF
V: TRBV6-1; J: TRBJ2-3; size: NA; D: NA; DNA: TGTGCCAGCATTCGGGGGCAGAGCACAGATACGCAGTATTTT; CDR3: CASIRGQSTDTQYF
V: TRBV9; J: TRBJ2-7; size: NA; D: NA; DNA: TGTGCCAGCAGCGTAGACGAGCAACCATCCTACGAGCAGTACTTC; CDR3: CASSVDEQPSYEQYF
V: TRBV24-1; J: TRBJ2-1; size: few; D: NA; DNA: TGTGCCACCAGTGACCCCCAGTACAATGAGCAGTTCTTC; CDR3: CATSDPQYNEQFF
V: TRBV29-1; J: TRBJ2-3; size: NA; D: TRBD1; DNA: TGCAGCGTTGAAGGAGCCCCGGGACAGGGATTTAATACGCAGTATTTT; CDR3: CSVEGAPGQGFNTQYF
V: TRBV5-6; J: TRBJ2-7; size: few; D: TRBD1; DNA: TGTGCCAGCAGCAGTAGGGACAGGGGAAACGAGCAGTACTTC; CDR3: CASSSRDRGNEQYF
V: TRBV20-1; J: TRBJ2-5; size: once; D: TRBD2; DNA: TGCAGTCCCCGTGCTAGCGGGGTTTCCCAAGAGACCCAGTACTTC; CDR3: CSPRASGVSQETQYF
V: TRBV3-1; J: TRBJ1-1; size: many; D: TRBD1; DNA: TGTGCCAGCAGCCTAAGTGACAGGGCGAACACTGAAGCTTTCTTT; CDR3: CASSLSDRANTEAFF
V: TRBV5-1; J: TRBJ2-5; size: few; D: TRBD2; DNA: TGCGCCAGCAGATCTGGACTAGCGGGCCAGTACCAAGAGACCCAGTACTTC; CDR3: CASRSGLAGQYQETQYF
V: TRBV19; J: TRBJ1-1; size: NA; D: TRBD1; DNA: TGTGCCAGTAAATCGGGACAGGGCGTGAGCACTGAAGCTTTCTTT; CDR3: CASKSGQGVSTEAFF
V: TRBV18; J: TRBJ2-2; size: NA; D: NA; DNA: TGTGCCAGCTCACCCCCCGGGACATCGAACACCGGGGAGCTGTTTTTT; CDR3: CASSPPGTSNTGELFF
V: TRBV20-1; J: TRBJ2-7; size: NA; D: TRBD2; DNA: TGCAGTGCTTCGCTAGCGGGAAGAAACGAGCAGTACTTC; CDR3: CSASLAGRNEQYF
V: TRBV3-1; J: TRBJ1-6; size: NA; D: NA; DNA: TGTGCCAGCAGCCAAGATGGGGCAGGGTCCGCACCCCTCCACTTT; CDR3: CASSQDGAGSAPLHF
V: TRBV20-1; J: TRBJ1-1; size: NA; D: TRBD1; DNA: TGCAGTGCGGCAGGGGGGAACACTGAAGCTTTCTTT; CDR3: CSAAGGNTEAFF